This passage covers 13 T cell receptor beta chains from one sample sequenced in a study of blood T cell repertoires in COVID-19 (dated by TCRdb to the early 2020s). The receptor library was made with the immunoSEQ multiplex PCR assay. What TCRdb holds here is the immuneACCESS table cut down to in-frame rearrangements. Part of the clones is not present; checked against another copy, under half of the missing clones reflect an unresolved V gene, and the others are unexplained. For this sample there are tens of thousands of clones; 70% to 80% appear just once. The ten largest clones add up to approximately 20% of the sample. What was sequenced was peripheral blood. These receptors came from a human donor in a cohort sampled during active COVID-19.

The rearrangement uses TRBV19 and TRBJ2-3, with D possibly TRBD1 on 6 matching bases. This CDR3 contains 15 residues. Germline V CDR1 and CDR2: LNHDA, SQIVND (reference sequence). V gave up 5 bases and J gave up 4 bases, with 16 bases separating them. For the CDR3, the DNA is TGTGCCAGTAGTTCACAGGGTTTGGCCCCAGATACGCAGTATTTT. Residues: CASSSQGLAPDTQYF.

The chain uses TRBV5-6 and TRBJ2-5, with 8 bases identical to TRBD2. This CDR3 spans 15 amino acids. From germline, CDR1 is SGHDT and CDR2 YYEEEE. The junction had 4 bases not matched to a gene; V was cut back by 1 base and J by 2 bases. The CDR3 loop is CASSLSGGAQETQYF. In nucleotides, the CDR3 is TGTGCCAGCAGCTTGTCGGGGGGGGCTCAAGAGACCCAGTACTTC.

The chain carries TRBV15 and TRBJ2-5, with 7 bases aligning to TRBD2. V trimming: 5 bases; J trimming: 2 bases; junction bases outside the gene matches: 8. The CDR3 spans 15 residues. CDR1 and CDR2 from the germline V gene are LNHNV and YYDKDF (reference sequence). CDR3 nucleotides: TGTGCCACCAGCTCGGGACTACAGACACAAGAGACCCAGTACTTC. Translation: CATSSGLQTQETQYF.

This rearrangement joins TRBV4-2 to TRBJ2-1, with 12 bases lining up with TRBD2. Per the germline V gene, CDR1 is LGHNA and CDR2 is YNFKEQ. V gave up 4 bases and J gave up 6 bases; unmatched junction bases: 7. There are 16 residues in the CDR3. CDR3 sequence (DNA): TGTGCCAGCAGCCTCCGACTAGCGGGAGCGGGCAATGAGCAGTTCTTC. Amino acids: CASSLRLAGAGNEQFF.

The rearrangement joins TRBV3-1 (or the pseudogene TRBV3-2) to TRBJ2-5; D might be TRBD1 (6 bases). The germline gives CDR1 LGHDT, CDR2 YNNKEL (reference sequence). The V end lost 4 bases, the J end lost 2 bases, and 11 bases lay between the germline ends. The CDR3 length is 14 residues. The CDR3, as DNA: TGTGCCAGCAGCCGTGGGGGCCTTCAAGAGACCCAGTACTTC. Its translation is CASSRGGLQETQYF.

This clone was observed a single time. V usage is TRBV28 and J usage is TRBJ2-7; 7 nucleotides match TRBD2. Germline CDR1 MDHEN, CDR2 SYDVKM. V lost 6 bases and J lost 9; bases outside the gene matches: 11. The CDR3 contains 13 residues. The CDR3 reads CASRDSGSSRQYF. Written as DNA, the CDR3 is TGTGCCAGCAGGGATAGCGGGTCCTCGAGGCAGTACTTC.

The chain links TRBV9 to TRBJ1-3, with D perhaps matching TRBD1 (5 bases). From germline, CDR1 is SGDLS and CDR2 YYNGEE. The length of the CDR3 is 15 residues. V was pared by 0 bases and J by 3 bases, with 10 bases between. The CDR3 sequence: CASSVEGQGGNTIYF. The CDR3 nucleotides are TGTGCCAGCAGCGTAGAAGGGCAGGGTGGAAACACCATATATTTT. The variable domain in full, with the rest retrieved from reference TRBV9 and TRBJ1-3, is DSGVTQTPKHLITATGQRVTLRCSPRSGDLSVYWYQQSLDQGLQFLIQYYNGEERAKGNILERFSAQQFPDLHSELNLSSLELGDSALYFCASSVEGQGGNTIYFGEGSWLTVV.

The rearrangement links TRBV5-1 to TRBJ2-7; TRBD2 is a possible D gene (6 bases). The CDR3 extends over 15 amino acids. V was cut by 1 base and J by 3 bases, with 14 bases left in between. The germline gives CDR1 SGHRS, CDR2 YFSETQ. The chain's CDR3 is CASSLPGREDYEQYF. In nucleotides, the CDR3 is TGCGCCAGCAGCTTGCCGGGGCGGGAAGACTACGAGCAGTACTTC.

The rearrangement joins TRBV6-1 to TRBJ2-5; TRBD2 matches 8 bases. The CDR3 has 18 residues. Germline assignment: CDR1 MNHNS and CDR2 SASEGT. V lost 2 bases, J lost 0 bases, and 11 bases stayed unmatched. CDR3 residues: CASSEYPPKRGYQETQYF. Here the CDR3 DNA reads TGTGCCAGCAGTGAATACCCCCCAAAGCGGGGGTACCAAGAGACCCAGTACTTC.

The V and J genes are TRBV9 and TRBJ2-7; D ambiguous. This CDR3 region has 12 residues. Trimming pared 0 bases from V and 4 bases from J, leaving 5 bases between. The germline V gene has CDR1 SGDLS and CDR2 YYNGEE. CDR3 loop: CASSVGDYEQYF. CDR3 nucleotides: TGTGCCAGCAGCGTAGGAGATTACGAGCAGTACTTC.

The genes are TRBV7-2 and TRBJ1-1, with 9 bases aligning to TRBD1. Germline CDR1 and CDR2: SGHTA and FQGNSA. The J segment lost 1 base and the V segment lost 3 bases, leaving 3 bases of the junction unmatched. This CDR3 comprises 15 residues. CDR3 in amino acids: CASSLGQGGNTEAFF. CDR3 nucleotides: TGTGCCAGCAGCTTGGGACAGGGTGGGAACACTGAAGCTTTCTTT.

This chain joins TRBV6-5 and TRBJ1-5; the match to TRBD1 covers 10 bases. CDR3 length: 13 residues. The V gene's germline CDR1 is MNHEY and CDR2 SVGAGI. J gave up 6 bases and V 6 bases, and 2 bases lay outside the gene matches. The CDR3 DNA reads as TGTGCCAGCAGCGGGACAGGGGCTCAGCCCCAGCATTTT. It translates to CASSGTGAQPQHF.

The chain uses TRBV10-3 and TRBJ1-5; possible D gene TRBD1, 5 bases. This CDR3 is 14 amino acids long. CDR1 ENHRY and CDR2 SYGVKD come from the germline V gene. With 4 bases removed from V and 7 bases from J, the gap between germline ends came to 14 bases. The DNA of the CDR3 is TGTGCCATCAGTGGAGGGGACGGGAGGCAGCCCCAGCATTTT. It encodes CAISGGDGRQPQHF.